The rows below give T cell receptor beta chains drawn from one sample of a study of blood T cell repertoires in COVID-19. Repertoires were generated with immunoSEQ multiplex PCR, while TCRdb's copy carries only in-frame clones and drops some. This sample has some 160,000 clones; around 80% occur once, and the top ten carry roughly 3.4%. The sequenced sample consisted of PBMCs or T cells enriched from blood (not recorded which). The source is an older woman who had recovered from COVID-19. Both conserved end residues are trimmed from each CDR3.

v_gene	CDR3aa
TRBV9	ASSGETGAILPQH
TRBV19	ASSIRGSTEAF
TRBV2	ASSGLAPETQY
TRBV5-1	ASSFTAGAAGNEQY
TRBV18	ASSQNSREDSPLH
TRBV4-2	ASSTSGGGTDTQY
TRBV6-5	ASSYSSANYGYT
TRBV3-1/TRBV3-2	ASSQARLAGVSEQF
TRBV9	ASSVGGSYEKLF
TRBV7-8	ASTRGTGAQILSYEQY
TRBV5-1	ASSLELAGVGTDTQY
TRBV12-3/TRBV12-4	ASSLQGGKY
TRBV11-2	ASSLDRNTEAF
TRBV19	ASSIGQLSNQPQH
TRBV5-8	ARPIRVNTGELF
TRBV30	AWSQGQGPAGELF
TRBV3-1/TRBV3-2	ASRGGTEAF
TRBV5-1	ASSTTSGAYNEQF
TRBV6-2/TRBV6-3	ASSYRSQRGGIQETQY
TRBV2	ASSDIGVAEKLF
TRBV5-4	ASSLTDYEQY
TRBV27	ASSLYQGSPYEQY
TRBV5-6	ASSLVDTGELF
TRBV15	ATSGTGDTEAF
TRBV7-2	ASSPEGGFRTDTQY
TRBV6-5	ASSHPGPPAETQY
TRBV15	ATSRGQLDNEQF
TRBV29-1	SVRDARYNEQF
TRBV6-5	ASSYSGGRYGYT
TRBV5-1	ASSSQGNTEAF
TRBV10-2	ASSGQMNTEAF
TRBV18	ASSPVGPGVDGELF
TRBV27	ASSLKGGGAEQY
TRBV11-3	ASSGGGAYEQF
TRBV3-1/TRBV3-2	ASSQDRQRGYT
TRBV25-1	ASSANTDTQY
TRBV7-2	ASSLDVGGNSPLH
TRBV2	ASRGDSYEQY
TRBV5-1	ASETGGSTDTQY
TRBV11-2	ASPPSRDWSAGELF
TRBV9	ASRQGNTGELF